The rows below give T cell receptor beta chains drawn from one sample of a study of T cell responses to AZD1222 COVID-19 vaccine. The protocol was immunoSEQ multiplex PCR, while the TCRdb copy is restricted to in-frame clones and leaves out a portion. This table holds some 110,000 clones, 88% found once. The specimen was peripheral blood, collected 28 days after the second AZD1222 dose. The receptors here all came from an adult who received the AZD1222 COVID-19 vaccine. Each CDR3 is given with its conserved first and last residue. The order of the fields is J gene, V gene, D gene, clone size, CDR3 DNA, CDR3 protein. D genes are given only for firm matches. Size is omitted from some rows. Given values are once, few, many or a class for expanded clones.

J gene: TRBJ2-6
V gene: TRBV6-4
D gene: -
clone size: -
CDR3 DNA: TGTGCCAGCAGTGAGTGGGGGGCCGGGGCCAACGTCCTGACTTTC
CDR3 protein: CASSEWGAGANVLTF

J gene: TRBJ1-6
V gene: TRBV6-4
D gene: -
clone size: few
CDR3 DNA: TGTGCCAGCAGTGACTCGGACGGTGCACCCCTCCACTTT
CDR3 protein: CASSDSDGAPLHF

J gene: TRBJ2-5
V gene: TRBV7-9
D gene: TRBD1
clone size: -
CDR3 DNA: TGTGCCAGCAGCTTGGGACAGGGGATCACCCAAGAGACCCAGTACTTC
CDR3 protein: CASSLGQGITQETQYF

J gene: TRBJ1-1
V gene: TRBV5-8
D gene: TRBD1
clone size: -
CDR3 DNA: TGTGCCAGCAGCTTGGAGGGGGCTTACACTGAAGCTTTCTTT
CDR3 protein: CASSLEGAYTEAFF

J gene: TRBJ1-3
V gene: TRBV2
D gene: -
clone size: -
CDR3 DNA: TGTGCCAGTGCAAAGACCCGGACAGATGTAGGAAACACCATATATTTT
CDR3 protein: CASAKTRTDVGNTIYF

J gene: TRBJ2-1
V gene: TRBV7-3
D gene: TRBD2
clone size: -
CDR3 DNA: TGTGCCAGCAGCTCAATTGCGACTAGCTCCGGTGAGCAGTTCTTC
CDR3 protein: CASSSIATSSGEQFF

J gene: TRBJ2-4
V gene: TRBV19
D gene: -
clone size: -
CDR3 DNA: TGTGCCAGTGGTAACAAAAACATTCAGTACTTC
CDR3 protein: CASGNKNIQYF

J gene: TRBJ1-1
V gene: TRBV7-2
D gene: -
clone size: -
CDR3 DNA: TGTGCCAGCAGCTTAGTCGGGGCCTCTCTCCGGGACACTGAAGCTTTCTTT
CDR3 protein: CASSLVGASLRDTEAFF

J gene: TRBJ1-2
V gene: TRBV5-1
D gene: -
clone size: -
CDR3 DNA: TGCGCCAGCAGCCTGGTGGCTAACTATGGCTACACCTTC
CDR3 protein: CASSLVANYGYTF

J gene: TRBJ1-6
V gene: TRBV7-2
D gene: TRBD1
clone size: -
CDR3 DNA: TGTGCCAGCAGCTCGACAGGGAGTAATTCACCCCTCCACTTT
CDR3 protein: CASSSTGSNSPLHF

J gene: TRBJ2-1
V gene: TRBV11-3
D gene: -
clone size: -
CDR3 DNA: TGTGCCAGCAGCTTAGGGGACTCATACAATGAGCAGTTCTTC
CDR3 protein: CASSLGDSYNEQFF

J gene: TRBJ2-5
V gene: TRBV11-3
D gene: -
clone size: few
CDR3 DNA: TGTGCCAGCAGCACCCGGGAGAGCCAAGAGACCCAGTACTTC
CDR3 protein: CASSTRESQETQYF

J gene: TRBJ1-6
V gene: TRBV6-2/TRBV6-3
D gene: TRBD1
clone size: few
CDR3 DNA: TGTGCCAGCAGTTACCCCGCGGGACAGGGGGCTTCGGGCCCCTATAATTCACCCCTCCACTTT
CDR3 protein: CASSYPAGQGASGPYNSPLHF

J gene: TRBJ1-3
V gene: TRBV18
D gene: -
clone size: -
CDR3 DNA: TGTGCCAGCTCACCGGACAGCTCTGGAAACACCATATATTTT
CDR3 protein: CASSPDSSGNTIYF

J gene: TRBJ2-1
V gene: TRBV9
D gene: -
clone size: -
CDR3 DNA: TGTGCCAGCAGCGTGGGGACGCCCAACAATGAGCAGTTCTTC
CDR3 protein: CASSVGTPNNEQFF

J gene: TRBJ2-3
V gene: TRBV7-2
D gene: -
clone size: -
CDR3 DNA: TGTGCCAGCAGCCCCGCCGGGAGAAATACGCAGTATTTT
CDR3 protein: CASSPAGRNTQYF

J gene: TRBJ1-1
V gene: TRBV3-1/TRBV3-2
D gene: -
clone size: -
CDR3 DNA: TGTGCCAGCAGCCCTTCTCCCAGTGAAGCTTTCTTT
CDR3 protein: CASSPSPSEAFF

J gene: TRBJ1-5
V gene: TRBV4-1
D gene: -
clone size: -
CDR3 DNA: TGCGCCAGCAGCCTTGATGAGGGAAATCAGCCCCAGCATTTT
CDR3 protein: CASSLDEGNQPQHF

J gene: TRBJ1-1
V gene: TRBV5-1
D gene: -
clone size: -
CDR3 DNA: TGCGCCAGCAGCTCCCACAGGGATCCGGGCACTGAAGCTTTCTTT
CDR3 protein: CASSSHRDPGTEAFF

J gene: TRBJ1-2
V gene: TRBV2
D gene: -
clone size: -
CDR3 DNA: TGTGCCAGCTGGGACGGAGCTAACTATGGCTACACCTTC
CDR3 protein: CASWDGANYGYTF

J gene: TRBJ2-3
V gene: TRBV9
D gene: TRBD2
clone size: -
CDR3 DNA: TGTGCCAGCTCGGGGGGTGGGGCAGATACGCAGTATTTT
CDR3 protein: CASSGGGADTQYF

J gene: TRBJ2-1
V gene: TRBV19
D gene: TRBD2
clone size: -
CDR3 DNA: TGTGCCAGTGGAACTTCTAGCGGGAGGGCCAATGAGCAGTTCTTC
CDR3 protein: CASGTSSGRANEQFF

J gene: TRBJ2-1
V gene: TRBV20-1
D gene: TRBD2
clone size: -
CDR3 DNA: TGCAGTGCTAGTGGTCCGGTCGTAGCGGGGGGACACAATGAGCAGTTCTTC
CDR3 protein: CSASGPVVAGGHNEQFF

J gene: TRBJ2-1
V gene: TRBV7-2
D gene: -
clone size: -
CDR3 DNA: TGTGCCAGCAGCTTAATCTTCCAAAAACAGTTCTTC
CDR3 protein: CASSLIFQKQFF

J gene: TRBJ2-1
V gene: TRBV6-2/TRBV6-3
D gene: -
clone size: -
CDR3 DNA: TGTGCCAGCAGTTACGACCACTACTCCTACAATGAGCAGTTCTTC
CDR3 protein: CASSYDHYSYNEQFF

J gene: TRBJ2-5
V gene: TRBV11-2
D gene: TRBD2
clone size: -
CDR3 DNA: TGTGCCAGCAACACCTTAGCGGGGGGGCGAGAGACCCAGTACTTC
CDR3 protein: CASNTLAGGRETQYF

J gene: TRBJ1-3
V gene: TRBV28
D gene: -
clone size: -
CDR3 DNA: TGTGCCAGCAACCATATCGGAAACACCATATATTTT
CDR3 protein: CASNHIGNTIYF

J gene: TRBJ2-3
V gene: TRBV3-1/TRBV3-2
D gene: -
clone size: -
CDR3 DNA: TGTGCCAGCAGCCAAGCCGGCGGCGTCACAGATACGCAGTATTTT
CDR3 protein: CASSQAGGVTDTQYF

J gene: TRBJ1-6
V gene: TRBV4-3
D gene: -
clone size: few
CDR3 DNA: TGCGCCAGCAGCCAAGGGGAGAACCGCCACAATTCACCCCTCCACTTT
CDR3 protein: CASSQGENRHNSPLHF

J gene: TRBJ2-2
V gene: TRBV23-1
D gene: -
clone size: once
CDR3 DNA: TGCGCCAGCAGTCACATAACAGGGAACACCGGGGAGCTGTTTTTT
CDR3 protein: CASSHITGNTGELFF

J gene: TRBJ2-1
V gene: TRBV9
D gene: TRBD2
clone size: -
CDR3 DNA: TGTGCCAGCAGCGTAGGCTGGACTAGCCGCAATGAGCAGTTCTTC
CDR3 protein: CASSVGWTSRNEQFF

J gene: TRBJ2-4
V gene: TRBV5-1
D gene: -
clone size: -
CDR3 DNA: TGCGCCAGCAGCTCGGGCGGAACCATTCAGTACTTC
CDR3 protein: CASSSGGTIQYF

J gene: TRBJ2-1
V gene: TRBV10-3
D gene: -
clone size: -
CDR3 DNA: TGTGCCATCAGCTGGTTCTCCCACAATGAGCAGTTCTTC
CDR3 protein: CAISWFSHNEQFF

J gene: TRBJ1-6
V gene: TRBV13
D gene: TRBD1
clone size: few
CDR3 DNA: TGTGCCAGCAGCTTGGGACAGGGTAGTTCACCCCTCCACTTT
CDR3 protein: CASSLGQGSSPLHF

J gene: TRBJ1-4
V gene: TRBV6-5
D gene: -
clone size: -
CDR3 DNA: TGTGCCGCAAGCCTAACTCGGTCAGGGGAAAAACTGTTTTTT
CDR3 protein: CAASLTRSGEKLFF